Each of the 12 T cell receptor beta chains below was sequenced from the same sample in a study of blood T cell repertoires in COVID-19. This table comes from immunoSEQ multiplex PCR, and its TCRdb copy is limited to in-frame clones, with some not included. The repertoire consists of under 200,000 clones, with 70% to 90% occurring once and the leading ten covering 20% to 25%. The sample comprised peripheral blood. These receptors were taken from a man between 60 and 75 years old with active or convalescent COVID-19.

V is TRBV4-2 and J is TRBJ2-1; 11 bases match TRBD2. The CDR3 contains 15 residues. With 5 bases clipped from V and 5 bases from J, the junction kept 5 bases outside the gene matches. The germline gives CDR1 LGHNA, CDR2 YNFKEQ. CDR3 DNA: TGTGCCAGCAGCTCCCTAGCGGGGGGTCACAATGAGCAGTTCTTC. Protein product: CASSSLAGGHNEQFF.

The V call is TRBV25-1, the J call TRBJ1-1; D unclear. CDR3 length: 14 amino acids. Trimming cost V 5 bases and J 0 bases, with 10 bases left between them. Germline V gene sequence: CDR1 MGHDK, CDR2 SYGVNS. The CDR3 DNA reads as TGTGCCAGCAGTATGACGGGTATGAACACTGAAGCTTTCTTT. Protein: CASSMTGMNTEAFF.

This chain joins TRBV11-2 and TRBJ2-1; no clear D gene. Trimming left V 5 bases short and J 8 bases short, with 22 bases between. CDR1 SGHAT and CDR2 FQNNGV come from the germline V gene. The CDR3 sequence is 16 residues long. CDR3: CASSRIPMILPDEQFF. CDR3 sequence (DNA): TGTGCCAGCAGCCGAATTCCGATGATCCTCCCGGATGAGCAGTTCTTC.

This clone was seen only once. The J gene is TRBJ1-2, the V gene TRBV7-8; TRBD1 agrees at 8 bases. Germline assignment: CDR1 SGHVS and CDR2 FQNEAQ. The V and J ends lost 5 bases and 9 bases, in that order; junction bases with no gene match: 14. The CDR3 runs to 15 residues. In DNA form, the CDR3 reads TGTGCCAGCAGCGCACAGGGGGGGGCAGGGGTTCGCTACACCTTC. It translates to CASSAQGGAGVRYTF.

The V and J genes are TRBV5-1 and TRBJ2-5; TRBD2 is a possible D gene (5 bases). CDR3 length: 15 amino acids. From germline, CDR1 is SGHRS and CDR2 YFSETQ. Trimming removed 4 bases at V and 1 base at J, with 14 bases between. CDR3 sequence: CASSQTGSGQETQYF. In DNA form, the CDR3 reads TGCGCCAGCAGCCAGACGGGGAGCGGCCAAGAGACCCAGTACTTC.

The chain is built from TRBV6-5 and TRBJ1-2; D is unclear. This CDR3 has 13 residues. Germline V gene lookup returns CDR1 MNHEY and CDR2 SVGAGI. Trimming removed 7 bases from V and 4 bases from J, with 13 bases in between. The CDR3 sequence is CASTVQRFYGYTF. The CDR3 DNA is TGTGCCAGCACGGTTCAGCGGTTCTATGGCTACACCTTC.

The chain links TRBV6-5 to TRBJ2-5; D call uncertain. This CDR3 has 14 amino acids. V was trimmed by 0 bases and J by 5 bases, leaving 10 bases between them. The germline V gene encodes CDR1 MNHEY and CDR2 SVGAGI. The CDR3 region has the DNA TGTGCCAGCAGTTACTCTTATCGGTTGGAGACCCAGTACTTC. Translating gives CASSYSYRLETQYF.

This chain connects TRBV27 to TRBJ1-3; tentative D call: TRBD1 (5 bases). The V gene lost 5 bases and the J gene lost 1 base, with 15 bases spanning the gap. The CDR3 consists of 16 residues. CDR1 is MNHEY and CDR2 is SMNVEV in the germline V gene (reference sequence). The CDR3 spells CASSQFGGESGNTIYF. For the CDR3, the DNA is TGTGCCAGCAGTCAATTCGGGGGGGAATCTGGAAACACCATATATTTT.

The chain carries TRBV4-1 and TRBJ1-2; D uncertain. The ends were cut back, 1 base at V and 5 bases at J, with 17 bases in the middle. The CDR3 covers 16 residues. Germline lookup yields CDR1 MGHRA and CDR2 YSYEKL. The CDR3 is CASSQVALGSTYGYTF. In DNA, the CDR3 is TGCGCCAGCAGCCAAGTTGCATTGGGCTCAACTTATGGCTACACCTTC.

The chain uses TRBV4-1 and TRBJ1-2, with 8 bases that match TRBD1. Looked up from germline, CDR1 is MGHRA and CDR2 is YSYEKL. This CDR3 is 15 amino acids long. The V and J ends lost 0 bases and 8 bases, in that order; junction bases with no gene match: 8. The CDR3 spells CASSQDQGALIGYTF. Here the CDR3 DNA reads TGCGCCAGCAGCCAAGACCAGGGGGCGCTTATAGGCTACACCTTC.

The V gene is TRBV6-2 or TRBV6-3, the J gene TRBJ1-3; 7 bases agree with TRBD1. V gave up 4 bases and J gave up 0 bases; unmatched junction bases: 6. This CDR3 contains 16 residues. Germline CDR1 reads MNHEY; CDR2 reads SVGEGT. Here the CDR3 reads CASSSQDRTSGNTIYF. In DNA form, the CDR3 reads TGTGCCAGCAGTTCTCAGGACAGGACCTCTGGAAACACCATATATTTT.

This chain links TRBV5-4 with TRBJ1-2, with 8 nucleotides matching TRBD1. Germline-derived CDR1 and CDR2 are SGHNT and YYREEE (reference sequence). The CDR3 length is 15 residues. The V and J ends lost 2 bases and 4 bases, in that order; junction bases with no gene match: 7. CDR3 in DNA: TGTGCCAGCAGCTTCCGGACAGGGTCGGTCTATGGCTACACCTTC. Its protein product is CASSFRTGSVYGYTF. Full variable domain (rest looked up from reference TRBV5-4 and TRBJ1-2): ETGVTQSPTHLIKTRGQQVTLRCSSQSGHNTVSWYQQALGQGPQFIFQYYREEENGRGNFPPRFSGLQFPNYSSELNVNALELDDSALYLCASSFRTGSVYGYTFGSGTRLTVV.